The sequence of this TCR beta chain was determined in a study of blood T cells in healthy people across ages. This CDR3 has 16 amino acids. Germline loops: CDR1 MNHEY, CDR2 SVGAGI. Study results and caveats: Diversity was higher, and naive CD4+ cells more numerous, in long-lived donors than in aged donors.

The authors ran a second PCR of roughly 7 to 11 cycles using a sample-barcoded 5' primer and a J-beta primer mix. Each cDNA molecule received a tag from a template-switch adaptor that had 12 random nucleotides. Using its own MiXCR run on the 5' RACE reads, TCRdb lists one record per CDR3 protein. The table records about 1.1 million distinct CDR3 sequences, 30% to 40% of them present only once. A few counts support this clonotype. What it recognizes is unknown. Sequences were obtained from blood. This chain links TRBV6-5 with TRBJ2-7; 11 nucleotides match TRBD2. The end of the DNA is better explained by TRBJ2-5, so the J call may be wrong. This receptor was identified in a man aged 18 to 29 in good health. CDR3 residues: CASSHTSGSRKETQYF. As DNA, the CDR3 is TGTGCCAGCAGCCACACTAGCGGGAGTAGGAAGGAGACCCAGTACTTC.